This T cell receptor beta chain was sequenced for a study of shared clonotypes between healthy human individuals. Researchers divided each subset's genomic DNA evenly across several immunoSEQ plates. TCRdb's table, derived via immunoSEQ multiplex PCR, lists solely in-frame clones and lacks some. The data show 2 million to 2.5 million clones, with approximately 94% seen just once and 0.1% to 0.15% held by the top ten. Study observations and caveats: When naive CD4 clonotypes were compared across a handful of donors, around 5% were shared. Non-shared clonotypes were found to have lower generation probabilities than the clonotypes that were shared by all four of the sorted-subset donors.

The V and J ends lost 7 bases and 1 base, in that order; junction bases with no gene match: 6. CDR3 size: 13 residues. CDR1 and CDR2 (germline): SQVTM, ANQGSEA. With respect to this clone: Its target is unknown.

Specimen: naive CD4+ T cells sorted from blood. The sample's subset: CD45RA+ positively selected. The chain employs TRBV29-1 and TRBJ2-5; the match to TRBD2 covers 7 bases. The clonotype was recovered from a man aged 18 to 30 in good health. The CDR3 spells CSAERTSQETQYF. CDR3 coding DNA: TGCAGCGCTGAGAGGACTAGCCAAGAGACCCAGTACTTC.